The 8 T cell receptor beta chains below all came from one sample that was sequenced in a study of early T cells in non-severe SARS-CoV-2 infection. From the 5' RACE reads, TCRdb called clonotypes with MiXCR, one entry per CDR3 protein. The sample consists of about 83,000 distinct CDR3 sequences, roughly an eighth of them appearing once. The sequenced sample consisted of whole blood. All receptors derive from an adult who was a healthcare worker with PCR-confirmed SARS-CoV-2 infection or an uninfected control (not recorded which).

The table lists this clonotype with a few counts. This chain links TRBV29-1 with TRBJ1-2, with 8 bases identical to TRBD1. Germline trimming cut 6 bases from V and 6 bases from J; bases unmatched to any gene: 3. The CDR3 contains 11 residues. Germline V gene sequence: CDR1 SQVTM, CDR2 ANQGSEA. Here the CDR3 reads CSVRTGHGYTF. The CDR3, as DNA: TGCAGCGTCAGGACAGGGCATGGCTACACCTTC.

This clonotype showed up just a few times. The chain joins TRBV7-2 to TRBJ2-5; the D gene is possibly TRBD1 (6 bases). The CDR3 is 13 amino acids. V was trimmed by 3 bases and J by 3 bases, leaving 8 bases between them. Germline loops: CDR1 SGHTA, CDR2 FQGNSA. The CDR3 DNA is TGTGCCAGCAGCTTTTACAGGGAAGAGACCCAGTACTTC. Encoded protein: CASSFYREETQYF.

This clonotype showed up many times. The rearrangement links TRBV20-1 to TRBJ2-3; D call uncertain. V lost 7 bases, J lost 0 bases, and 11 bases lay in between. CDR1 is DFQATT and CDR2 is SNEGSKA in the germline V gene (reference sequence). The CDR3 runs to 13 residues. CDR3 loop: CSERAISTDTQYF. CDR3 bases: TGCAGTGAAAGGGCAATTAGCACAGATACGCAGTATTTT.

This clonotype was counted at least ten times. The V gene is TRBV7-3, the J gene TRBJ2-7, with D perhaps assigned TRBD1 or TRBD2 (5 bases each). Germline V gene lookup returns CDR1 SGHTA and CDR2 FQGTGA. V lost 5 bases, J lost 7 bases, and 12 bases lay in between. The CDR3 runs to 12 residues. CDR3 coding DNA: TGTGCCAGCAGCCCCTCGGGGCGTGAGCAGTACTTC. This translates into CASSPSGREQYF. The entire variable domain, with the rest obtained from reference TRBV7-3 and TRBJ2-7, is as follows: GAGVSQTPSNKVTEKGKYVELRCDPISGHTALYWYRQSLGQGPEFLIYFQGTGAADDSGLPNDRFFAVRPEGSVSTLKIQRTERGDSAVYLCASSPSGREQYFGPGTRLTVT.

The V and J genes are TRBV11-2 and TRBJ2-5, with a tentative D call TRBD1 (6 bases). V lost 4 bases and J lost 5, with 11 bases in between. The V gene's germline CDR1 is SGHAT and CDR2 FQNNGV. The CDR3 totals 13 residues. The CDR3 coding sequence is TGTGCCAGCAGCTACAGGGCTCGGGAGACCCAGTACTTC. It translates to CASSYRARETQYF.

This clonotype came up a few times. The V and J genes are TRBV7-9 and TRBJ2-7, with a tentative D call TRBD1 (6 bases). This CDR3 region has 14 residues. The V end was cut by 4 bases, the J end by 5 bases, with 15 bases between. Germline assignment: CDR1 SEHNR and CDR2 FQNEAQ (reference sequence). The CDR3 is CASSSNQGYHEQYF. DNA of the CDR3: TGTGCCAGCAGCTCCAACCAGGGGTACCACGAGCAGTACTTC.

This chain uses TRBV4-1 with TRBJ2-1, with D tentatively TRBD1 (6 bases). Germline CDR1 MGHRA, CDR2 YSYEKL. This CDR3 comprises 21 residues. Trimming cost V 3 bases and J 2 bases, with 29 bases left between them. The CDR3 DNA reads as TGCGCCAGCAGCCATCCACTGGGGGCCGCCTCACACCCGGAGCCCTACAATGAGCAGTTCTTC. It specifies CASSHPLGAASHPEPYNEQFF.

This clonotype was observed a few times. A junction boundary mismatches the germline segment, possibly from a read error. This sequence joins TRBV18 and TRBJ2-3, with 8 bases aligning to TRBD2. Germline V gene sequence: CDR1 KGHSH, CDR2 LQKENI. The CDR3 has 16 residues. The CDR3 DNA reads TGTGCCAACTCACCACCGGGACTAGAAGTTGGAAATACGCAGTATTTT. Translating gives CANSPPGLEVGNTQYF. The whole variable domain, remainder taken from reference TRBV18 and TRBJ2-3, is NAGVMQNPRHLVRRRGQEARLRCSPMKGHSHVYWYRQLPEEGLKFMVYLQKENIIDESGMPKERFSAEFPKEGPSILRIQQVVRGDSAAYFCANSPPGLEVGNTQYFGPGTRLTVL.